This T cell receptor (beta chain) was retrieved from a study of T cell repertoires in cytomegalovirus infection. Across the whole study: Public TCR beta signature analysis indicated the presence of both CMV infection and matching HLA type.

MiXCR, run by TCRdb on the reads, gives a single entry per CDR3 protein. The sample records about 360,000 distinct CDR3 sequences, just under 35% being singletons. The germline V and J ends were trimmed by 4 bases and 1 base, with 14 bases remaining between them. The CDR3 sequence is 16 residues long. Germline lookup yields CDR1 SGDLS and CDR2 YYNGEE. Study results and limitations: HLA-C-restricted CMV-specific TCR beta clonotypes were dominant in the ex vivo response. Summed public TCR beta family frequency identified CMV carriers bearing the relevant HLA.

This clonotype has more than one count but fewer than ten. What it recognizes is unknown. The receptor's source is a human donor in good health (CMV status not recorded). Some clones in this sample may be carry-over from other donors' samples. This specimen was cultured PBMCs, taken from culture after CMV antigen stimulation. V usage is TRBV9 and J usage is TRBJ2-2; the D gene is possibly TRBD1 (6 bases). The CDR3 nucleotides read TGTGCCAGCAGCCTACGACAGGTCATGAACACCGGGGAGCTGTTTTTT. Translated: CASSLRQVMNTGELFF.